Shown below are 22 T cell receptor beta chains from a single sample sequenced in a study of cytomegalovirus exposure and HLA in healthy donors. The PCR was carried out with 60 Vbeta primers and 13 Jbeta primers. The table came from immunoSEQ multiplex PCR; TCRdb's copy has only in-frame clones and leaves some out. Found here are just under 70,000 clones, roughly 77% of them singletons; the top ten hold approximately 6.2%. The specimen was PBMCs. Receptors originate from a human donor in good health.

V gene TRBV9 combines with J gene TRBJ1-6; a possible D gene is TRBD1 (5 bases). Per germline, CDR1 SGDLS and CDR2 YYNGEE. The CDR3 has 15 residues. V dropped 4 bases and J dropped 2 bases, with 10 bases sitting between them. The CDR3 region is CASSISGTYNSPLHF. Written as DNA, the CDR3 is TGTGCCAGCAGCATCTCAGGGACCTATAATTCACCCCTCCACTTT.

This chain links TRBV5-1 with TRBJ2-3, with D hard to call. Germline V lookup: CDR1 SGHRS, CDR2 YFSETQ. The length of the CDR3 is 14 residues. Trimming left V 0 bases short and J 3 bases short, with 8 bases between. The CDR3 loop reads CASSLDSQTDTQYF. The CDR3 nucleotides read TGCGCCAGCAGCTTGGACAGCCAGACAGATACGCAGTATTTT.

CDR3 sequence reads: CASTRDILAEAFF. The CDR3 region has the DNA TGTGCCAGCACTAGGGACATCCTGGCTGAAGCTTTCTTT. The chain carries TRBV14 and TRBJ1-1, with D possibly being TRBD1 (6 bases). V was pared by 7 bases and J by 6 bases, with 15 bases between. CDR3 length equals 13 residues. Germline CDR1 is SGHDN and CDR2 is FVKESK.

This chain joins TRBV30 and TRBJ2-7; weak D call: TRBD2 (5 bases). From germline, CDR1 is GTSNPN and CDR2 SVGIG (reference sequence). The CDR3 has 13 amino acids. Trimming removed 2 bases from V and 6 bases from J, with 14 bases in between. The chain's CDR3 is CAWSHGVRGEQYF. CDR3 nucleotides: TGTGCCTGGAGTCACGGGGTTCGAGGCGAGCAGTACTTC.

This chain links TRBV14 with TRBJ2-3, with D perhaps TRBD1 (5 bases). CDR3 length: 15 residues. The V end lost 0 bases, the J end lost 2 bases, and 9 bases lay between the germline ends. Per germline, CDR1 SGHDN and CDR2 FVKESK. This CDR3 reads CASSQEWTNTDTQYF. CDR3 nucleotides: TGTGCCAGCAGCCAAGAGTGGACAAACACAGATACGCAGTATTTT.

This chain uses TRBV7-9 with TRBJ1-6; the match to TRBD1 covers 12 bases. CDR3 length: 15 amino acids. Looked up from germline, CDR1 is SEHNR and CDR2 is FQNEAQ (reference sequence). The V and J ends lost 5 bases and 10 bases, in that order; junction bases with no gene match: 6. The CDR3 DNA reads TGTGCCAGCAGCACGGGACAGGGGGCGGGATCACCCCTCCACTTT. It yields the protein CASSTGQGAGSPLHF.

V is TRBV6-5 and J is TRBJ1-6; D is unresolved. This CDR3 is 14 amino acids long. Trimming took 10 bases from V and 10 from J, leaving 20 bases between them. Germline values: CDR1 MNHEY, CDR2 SVGAGI. CDR3 protein: CATRRSDAGSPLHF. CDR3 nucleotides: TGTGCCACCAGAAGATCTGACGCGGGCTCACCCCTCCACTTT.

The V and J genes are TRBV29-1 and TRBJ2-7; perhaps TRBD1 as D (5 bases). The V gene's germline CDR1 is SQVTM and CDR2 ANQGSEA. Trimming shortened V by 3 bases and J by 0 bases, and 9 bases separated the two germline ends. This CDR3 is built from 13 residues. As DNA, the CDR3 is TGCAGCGTTGAGGCAGGGAACTCCTACGAGCAGTACTTC. It codes for CSVEAGNSYEQYF.

The chain employs TRBV28 and TRBJ2-2, with 9 positions matching TRBD1. V lost 6 bases to trimming and J lost 3 bases; unmatched junction nucleotides: 2. Germline values: CDR1 MDHEN, CDR2 SYDVKM. This CDR3 comprises 14 residues. CDR3 bases: TGTGCCAGCAGACAGGGGGCTGACACCGGGGAGCTGTTTTTT. Translating it yields CASRQGADTGELFF. Filled out from reference TRBV28 and TRBJ2-2, the complete variable domain reads DVKVTQSSRYLVKRTGEKVFLECVQDMDHENMFWYRQDPGLGLRLIYFSYDVKMKEKGDIPEGYSVSREKKERFSLILESASTNQTSMYLCASRQGADTGELFFGEGSRLTVL.

The chain combines TRBV5-4 with TRBJ1-1; 12 nucleotides match TRBD1. The CDR3 runs to 15 residues. Germline V gene lookup returns CDR1 SGHNT and CDR2 YYREEE (reference sequence). The V segment lost 7 bases and the J segment 7 bases; nucleotides outside the gene matches: 11. DNA for the CDR3: TGTGCCAGCTCGCCAGGGGACAGGGGGCGTATTGAAGCTTTCTTT. Translating it yields CASSPGDRGRIEAFF.

This chain connects TRBV7-9 to TRBJ2-1; no firm D call. The CDR3 has 12 residues. The V end was cut by 0 bases, the J end by 11 bases, with 8 bases between. Germline CDR1 reads SEHNR; CDR2 reads FQNEAQ (reference sequence). The CDR3 region has the DNA TGTGCCAGCAGCTTAGCGCTTACAAAGCAGTTCTTC. As protein: CASSLALTKQFF. The whole variable domain, filled in from reference TRBV7-9 and TRBJ2-1, reads DTGVSQNPRHKITKRGQNVTFRCDPISEHNRLYWYRQTLGQGPEFLTYFQNEAQLEKSRLLSDRFSAERPKGSFSTLEIQRTEQGDSAMYLCASSLALTKQFFGPGTRLTVL.

The rearrangement links TRBV21-1 to TRBJ2-1; the DNA was not compared with TRBD1, the D call given in the table. TRBV21-1 is shown as a pseudogene. The CDR3 contains 18 residues. The CDR3 spells CASSSSSNGTAGGNEQFF. The CDR3 coding sequence is TGTGCCAGCAGCTCAAGCTCGAACGGGACAGCGGGTGGTAATGAGCAGTTCTTC.

CDR3: CATSREAGGRGETQYF. DNA for the CDR3: TGTGCCACCAGCAGGGAAGCGGGGGGGCGAGGGGAGACCCAGTACTTC. This rearrangement joins TRBV15 to TRBJ2-5; 10 bases are shared with TRBD2. Germline CDR1 and CDR2: LNHNV and YYDKDF (reference sequence). CDR3 length equals 16 residues. J gave up 5 bases and V 3 bases, and 9 bases lay outside the gene matches.

The chain joins TRBV6-5 to TRBJ1-6; D is undetermined. The CDR3 covers 15 residues. Per germline, CDR1 MNHEY and CDR2 SVGAGI. The ends were cut back, 6 bases at V and 7 bases at J, with 16 bases in the middle. CDR3 sequence reads: CASREGVLINSPLHF. The CDR3 coding sequence is TGTGCCAGCAGGGAGGGAGTTCTCATCAATTCACCCCTCCACTTT.

The chain joins TRBV14 to TRBJ1-4; no clear D. CDR1 and CDR2 (germline): SGHDN, FVKESK. CDR3 length: 14 amino acids. V lost 0 bases and J lost 8, with 10 bases in between. CDR3 sequence: CASSQDSQIEKLFF. CDR3 nucleotide sequence: TGTGCCAGCAGCCAAGATTCCCAAATCGAAAAACTGTTTTTT.

The genes are TRBV5-1 and TRBJ1-2; possible D gene TRBD1, 6 bases. This CDR3 is built from 13 residues. V lost 3 bases and J 2 bases, leaving 8 bases between the germline ends. Germline-derived CDR1 and CDR2 are SGHRS and YFSETQ. DNA of the CDR3: TGCGCCAGCAGCTGGGGACAAAACTATGGCTACACCTTC. It yields the protein CASSWGQNYGYTF.

This clone was counted a single time. This rearrangement joins TRBV6-4 to TRBJ2-3, with TRBD2 matching over 13 bases. CDR1 is MRHNA and CDR2 is SNTAGT in the germline V gene. Trimming removed 4 bases from V and 6 bases from J; junction bases left unmatched: 4. This CDR3 is built from 15 residues. The CDR3 sequence: CASSATSGGADTQYF. The CDR3 region has the DNA TGTGCCAGCAGTGCCACTAGCGGGGGGGCTGATACGCAGTATTTT.

This chain uses TRBV5-1 with TRBJ2-2; possibly TRBD2 for D (7 bases). V was trimmed by 5 bases and J by 4 bases, leaving 15 bases between them. The CDR3 is made up of 15 amino acids. The V gene's germline CDR1 is SGHRS and CDR2 YFSETQ. The CDR3 nucleotides read TGCGCCAGCAGAGGAGGGGGGGCAGGCACCGGGGAGCTGTTTTTT. This gives the protein CASRGGGAGTGELFF.

This clone was seen only a few times. This rearrangement joins TRBV6-6 to TRBJ1-3; 9 bases align to TRBD1. The V and J ends lost 5 bases and 4 bases, in that order; junction bases with no gene match: 0. CDR3 length: 13 amino acids. Germline V gene data show CDR1 as MNHNY and CDR2 as SVGAGI (reference sequence). In DNA, the CDR3 is TGTGCCAGCAGTACAGGGGGCGGAAACACCATATATTTT. Its translation: CASSTGGGNTIYF.

The genes are TRBV7-3 and TRBJ2-1, with TRBD2 matching over 9 bases. The CDR3 loop spans 17 amino acids. The germline V gene has CDR1 SGHTA and CDR2 FQGTGA. After removal of 3 bases from V and 4 bases from J, the junction contained 10 bases not matched to a gene. CDR3 protein: CASSFSTGLAGYNEQFF. For the CDR3, the DNA is TGTGCCAGCAGCTTCTCGACTGGTCTAGCGGGGTACAATGAGCAGTTCTTC.

The chain is built from TRBV5-6 and TRBJ2-5, with 7 bases lining up with TRBD1. The better agreement between TRBJ2-7 and the DNA end casts doubt on the J call. The CDR3 runs 14 residues. Germline loops: CDR1 SGHDT, CDR2 YYEEEE. CDR3 nucleotide sequence: TGTGCCAGCAGTTTTACAGGGGCGAACTACGAGCAGTACTTC. Amino acids: CASSFTGANYEQYF.

This chain connects TRBV6-6 to TRBJ2-7; 10 positions agree with TRBD2. The CDR3 spans 15 residues. The ends lost 2 bases at V and 5 bases at J; junction bases unmatched: 6. Germline loops: CDR1 MNHNY, CDR2 SVGAGI (reference sequence). CDR3 DNA sequence: TGTGCCAGCAGTTACCGAGCGGGGGGGGTCCACGAGCAGTACTTC. Translated, it gives CASSYRAGGVHEQYF.